The T cell receptor (beta chain) under discussion was sequenced for a study of cytomegalovirus exposure and HLA in healthy donors. J gave up 10 bases and V 0 bases, and 4 bases lay outside the gene matches. CDR3 size: 14 residues. From germline, CDR1 is LNHNV and CDR2 YYDKDF (reference sequence). With 60 Vbeta and 13 Jbeta primers, the PCR was carried out. Sequencing used immunoSEQ multiplex PCR; TCRdb keeps in-frame clones, though not all of them. The sample consists of 250,000 to 350,000 clones, roughly 70% of them appearing once. This clone came up once. The origin of this receptor is a female donor in good health and CMV-seronegative. Material: PBMCs. The gene calls are TRBV15 and TRBJ2-1; 9 nucleotides align to TRBD2. The chain's CDR3 is CATSRDSAGGEQFF. The CDR3 bases are TGTGCCACCAGCAGAGATTCCGCGGGGGGGGAGCAGTTCTTC. The full variable domain, rest sourced from reference TRBV15 and TRBJ2-1, is DAMVIQNPRYQVTQFGKPVTLSCSQTLNHNVMYWYQQKSSQAPKLLFHYYDKDFNNEADTPDNFQSRRPNTSFCFLDIRSPGLGDTAMYLCATSRDSAGGEQFFGPGTRLTVL.